This T cell receptor beta chain was identified during a study of cytomegalovirus exposure and HLA in healthy donors. Data came from immunoSEQ multiplex PCR; TCRdb stores just in-frame clones and leaves some out. The sample carries approximately 99,000 clones, almost 96% recorded once. Trimming cost V 1 base and J 8 bases; bases outside gene matches: 10. Germline assignment: CDR1 SGHDN and CDR2 FVKESK. There are 17 residues in the CDR3. The TCR sequence derives from a woman younger than 30 in good health and CMV-seronegative. V and J are TRBV14 and TRBJ2-1; 11 bases map to TRBD2. The sample was PBMCs. CDR3 nucleotides: TGTGCCAGCAGCCAAGGGAGGAGACTAGCGGGGAGGGATGAGCAGTTCTTC. It encodes CASSQGRRLAGRDEQFF.